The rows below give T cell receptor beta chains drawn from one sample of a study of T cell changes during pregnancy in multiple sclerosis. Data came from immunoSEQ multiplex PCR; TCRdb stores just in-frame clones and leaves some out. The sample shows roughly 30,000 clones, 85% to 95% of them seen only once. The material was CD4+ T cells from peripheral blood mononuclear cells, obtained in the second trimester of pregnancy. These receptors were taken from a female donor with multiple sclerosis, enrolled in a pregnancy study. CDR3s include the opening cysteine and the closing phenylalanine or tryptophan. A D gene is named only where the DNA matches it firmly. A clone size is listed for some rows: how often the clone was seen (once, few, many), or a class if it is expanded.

cdr3_aa: CASSQGLEETQYF
cdr3_nt: TGTGCCAGCAGTCAGGGACTAGAAGAGACCCAGTACTTC
clone_size: .
j_call: TRBJ2-5
v_call: TRBV14
d_call: TRBD2

cdr3_aa: CASTSGVGTDQETQYF
cdr3_nt: TGCGCCAGCACCTCCGGGGTGGGGACAGATCAAGAGACCCAGTACTTC
clone_size: .
j_call: TRBJ2-5
v_call: TRBV5-1
d_call: TRBD1

cdr3_aa: CASSSSTVQGSTEAFF
cdr3_nt: TGTGCCAGCAGCTCATCGACAGTTCAGGGGAGCACTGAAGCTTTCTTT
clone_size: once
j_call: TRBJ1-1
v_call: TRBV11-3
d_call: .

cdr3_aa: CATSRGQDYNEQFF
cdr3_nt: TGTGCCACCAGCAGAGGTCAGGATTACAATGAGCAGTTCTTC
clone_size: .
j_call: TRBJ2-1
v_call: TRBV15
d_call: .

cdr3_aa: CASARPGLAGGTDTQYF
cdr3_nt: TGTGCCAGCGCCAGGCCCGGACTAGCGGGAGGGACAGATACGCAGTATTTT
clone_size: .
j_call: TRBJ2-3
v_call: TRBV18
d_call: TRBD2

cdr3_aa: CASTESERANEQFF
cdr3_nt: TGTGCCAGCACCGAGAGTGAGCGGGCGAATGAGCAGTTCTTC
clone_size: .
j_call: TRBJ2-1
v_call: TRBV6-6
d_call: .

cdr3_aa: CASKRDSGSYNEQFF
cdr3_nt: TGCGCCAGCAAAAGGGACTCTGGCTCCTACAATGAGCAGTTCTTC
clone_size: .
j_call: TRBJ2-1
v_call: TRBV5-1
d_call: .

cdr3_aa: CASSPAERQSSGNTIYF
cdr3_nt: TGTGCCAGCAGCCCAGCTGAACGACAGTCCTCTGGAAACACCATATATTTT
clone_size: .
j_call: TRBJ1-3
v_call: TRBV7-9
d_call: .

cdr3_aa: CASGEGGLVNEKLFF
cdr3_nt: TGTGCCAGCGGGGAGGGGGGGCTGGTTAATGAAAAACTGTTTTTT
clone_size: .
j_call: TRBJ1-4
v_call: TRBV7-6
d_call: .

cdr3_aa: CSAGLANTGELFF
cdr3_nt: TGCAGCGCGGGACTAGCGAACACCGGGGAGCTGTTTTTT
clone_size: .
j_call: TRBJ2-2
v_call: TRBV29-1
d_call: TRBD2

cdr3_aa: CASLSQAYEQYF
cdr3_nt: TGTGCCAGTCTTAGTCAGGCCTACGAGCAGTACTTC
clone_size: once
j_call: TRBJ2-7
v_call: TRBV19
d_call: .

cdr3_aa: CASSLSGSGRVTQYF
cdr3_nt: TGTGCCAGCAGCTTGAGTGGTAGCGGGAGAGTTACGCAGTATTTT
clone_size: .
j_call: TRBJ2-3
v_call: TRBV5-4
d_call: TRBD2

cdr3_aa: CASSFRTSGRADGANVLTF
cdr3_nt: TGTGCCAGCAGTTTTCGGACTAGCGGGAGGGCTGACGGGGCCAACGTCCTGACTTTC
clone_size: .
j_call: TRBJ2-6
v_call: TRBV27
d_call: TRBD2

cdr3_aa: CASSFFSGNTEAFF
cdr3_nt: TGTGCCAGCAGTTTTTTTTCAGGGAACACTGAAGCTTTCTTT
clone_size: once
j_call: TRBJ1-1
v_call: TRBV27
d_call: .

cdr3_aa: CASSERGQNTEAFF
cdr3_nt: TGTGCCAGTAGCGAACGGGGACAGAACACTGAAGCTTTCTTT
clone_size: .
j_call: TRBJ1-1
v_call: TRBV19
d_call: .

cdr3_aa: CASSGRTGELFF
cdr3_nt: TGTGCCAGCAGTGGGAGGACCGGGGAGCTGTTTTTT
clone_size: .
j_call: TRBJ2-2
v_call: TRBV7-3
d_call: .